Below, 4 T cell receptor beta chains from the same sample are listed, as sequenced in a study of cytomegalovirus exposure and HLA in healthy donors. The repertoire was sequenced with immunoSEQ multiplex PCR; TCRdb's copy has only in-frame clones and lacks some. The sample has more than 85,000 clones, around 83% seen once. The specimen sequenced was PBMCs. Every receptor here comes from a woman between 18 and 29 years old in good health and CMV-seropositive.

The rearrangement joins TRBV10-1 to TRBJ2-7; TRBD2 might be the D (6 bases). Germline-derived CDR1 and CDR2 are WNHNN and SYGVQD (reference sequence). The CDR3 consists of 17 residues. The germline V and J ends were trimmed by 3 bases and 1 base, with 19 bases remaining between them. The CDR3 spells CASSDPYLADHSYEQYF. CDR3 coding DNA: TGCGCCAGCAGTGACCCCTACTTAGCGGACCATTCCTACGAGCAGTACTTC.

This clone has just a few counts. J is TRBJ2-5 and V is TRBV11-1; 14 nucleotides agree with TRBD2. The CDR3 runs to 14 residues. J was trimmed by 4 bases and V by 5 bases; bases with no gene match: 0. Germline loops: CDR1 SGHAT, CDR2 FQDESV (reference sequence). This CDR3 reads CASSGLAGGETQYF. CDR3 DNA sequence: TGTGCCAGCAGCGGACTAGCGGGAGGAGAGACCCAGTACTTC.

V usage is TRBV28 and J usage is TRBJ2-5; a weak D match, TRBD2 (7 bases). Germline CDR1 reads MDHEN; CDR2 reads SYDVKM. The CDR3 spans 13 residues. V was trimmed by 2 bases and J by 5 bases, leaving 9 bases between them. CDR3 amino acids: CASSLGRGETQYF. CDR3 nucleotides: TGTGCCAGCAGTTTAGGGAGGGGGGAGACCCAGTACTTC.

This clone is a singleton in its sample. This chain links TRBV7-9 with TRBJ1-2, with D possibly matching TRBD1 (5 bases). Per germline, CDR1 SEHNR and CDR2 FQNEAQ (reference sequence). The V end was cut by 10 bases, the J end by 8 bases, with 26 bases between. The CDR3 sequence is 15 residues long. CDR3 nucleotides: TGTGCCATTCGATTACCGCCCCGGGGGTTCGCCGGCTACACCTTC. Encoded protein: CAIRLPPRGFAGYTF.